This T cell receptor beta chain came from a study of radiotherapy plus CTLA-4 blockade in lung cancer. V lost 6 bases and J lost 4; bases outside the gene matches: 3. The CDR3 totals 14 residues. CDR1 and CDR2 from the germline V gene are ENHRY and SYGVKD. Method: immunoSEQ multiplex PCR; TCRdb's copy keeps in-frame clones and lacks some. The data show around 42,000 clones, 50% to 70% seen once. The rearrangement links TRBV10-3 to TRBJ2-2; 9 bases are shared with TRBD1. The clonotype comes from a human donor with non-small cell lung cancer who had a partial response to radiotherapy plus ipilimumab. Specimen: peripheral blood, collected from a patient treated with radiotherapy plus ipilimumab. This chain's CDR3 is CAIRLTGGTGELFF. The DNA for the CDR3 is TGTGCCATCAGGTTGACAGGGGGCACCGGGGAGCTGTTTTTT.